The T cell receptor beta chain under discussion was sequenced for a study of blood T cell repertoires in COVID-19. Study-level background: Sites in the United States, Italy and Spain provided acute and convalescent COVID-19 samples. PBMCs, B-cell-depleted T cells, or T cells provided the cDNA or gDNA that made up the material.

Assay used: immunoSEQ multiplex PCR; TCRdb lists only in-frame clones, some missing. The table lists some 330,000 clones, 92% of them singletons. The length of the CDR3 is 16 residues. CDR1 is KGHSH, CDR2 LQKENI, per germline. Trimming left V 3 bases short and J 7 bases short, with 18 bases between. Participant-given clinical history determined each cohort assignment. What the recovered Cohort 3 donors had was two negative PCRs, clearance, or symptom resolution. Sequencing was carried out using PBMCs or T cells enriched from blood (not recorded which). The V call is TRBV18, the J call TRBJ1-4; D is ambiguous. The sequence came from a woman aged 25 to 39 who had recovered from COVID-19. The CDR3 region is CASSPASLRQVEKLFF. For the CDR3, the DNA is TGTGCCAGCTCACCCGCGTCACTCCGTCAGGTTGAAAAACTGTTTTTT.